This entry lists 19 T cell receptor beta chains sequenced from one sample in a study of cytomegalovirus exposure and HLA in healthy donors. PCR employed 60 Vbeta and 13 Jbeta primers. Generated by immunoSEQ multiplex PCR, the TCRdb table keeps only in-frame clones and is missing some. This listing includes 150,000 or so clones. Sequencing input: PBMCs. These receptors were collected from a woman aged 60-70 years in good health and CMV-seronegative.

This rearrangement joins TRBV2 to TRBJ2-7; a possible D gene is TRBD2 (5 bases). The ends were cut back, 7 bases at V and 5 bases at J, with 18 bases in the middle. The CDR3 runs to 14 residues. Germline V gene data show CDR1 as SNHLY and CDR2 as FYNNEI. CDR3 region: CASTIQRQEDEQYF. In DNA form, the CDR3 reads TGTGCCAGCACCATCCAGCGGCAGGAGGACGAGCAGTACTTC. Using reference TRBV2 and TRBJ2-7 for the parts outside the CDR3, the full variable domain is EPEVTQTPSHQVTQMGQEVILRCVPISNHLYFYWYRQILGQKVEFLVSFYNNEISEKSEIFDDQFSVERPDGSNFTLKIRSTKLEDSAMYFCASTIQRQEDEQYFGPGTRLTVT.

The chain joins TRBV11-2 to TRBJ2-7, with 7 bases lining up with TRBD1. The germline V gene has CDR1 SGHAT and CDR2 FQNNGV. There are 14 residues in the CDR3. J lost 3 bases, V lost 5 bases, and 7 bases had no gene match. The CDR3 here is CASSLGTAHYEQYF. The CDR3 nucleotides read TGTGCCAGCAGCCTTGGGACAGCCCACTACGAGCAGTACTTC. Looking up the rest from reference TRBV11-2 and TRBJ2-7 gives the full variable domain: EAGVAQSPRYKIIEKRQSVAFWCNPISGHATLYWYQQILGQGPKLLIQFQNNGVVDDSQLPKDRFSAERLKGVDSTLKIQPAKLEDSAVYLCASSLGTAHYEQYFGPGTRLTVT.

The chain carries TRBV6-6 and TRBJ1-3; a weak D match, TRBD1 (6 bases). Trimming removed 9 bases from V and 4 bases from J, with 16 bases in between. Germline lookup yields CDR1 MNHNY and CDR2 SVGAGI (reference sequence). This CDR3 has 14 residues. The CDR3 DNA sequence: TGTGCCAGTTCCCTTCAGGGGAGCGGAAACACCATATATTTT. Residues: CASSLQGSGNTIYF.

CDR3 loop: CASSSGQGWYDEQFF. CDR3 nucleotides: TGTGCCAGCAGTTCGGGACAGGGGTGGTACGATGAGCAGTTCTTC. The V gene is TRBV6-5, the J gene TRBJ2-1; 10 bases are a match to TRBD1. Germline CDR1 is MNHEY and CDR2 is SVGAGI. This CDR3 comprises 15 residues. V lost 4 bases, J lost 8 bases, and 8 bases stayed unmatched.

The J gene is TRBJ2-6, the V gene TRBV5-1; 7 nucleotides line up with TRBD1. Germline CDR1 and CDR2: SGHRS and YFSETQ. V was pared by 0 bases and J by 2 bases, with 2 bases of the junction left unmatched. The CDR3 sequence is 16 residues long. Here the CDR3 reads CASSLDRGTGANVLTF. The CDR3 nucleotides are TGCGCCAGCAGCTTGGACAGGGGTACTGGGGCCAACGTCCTGACTTTC.

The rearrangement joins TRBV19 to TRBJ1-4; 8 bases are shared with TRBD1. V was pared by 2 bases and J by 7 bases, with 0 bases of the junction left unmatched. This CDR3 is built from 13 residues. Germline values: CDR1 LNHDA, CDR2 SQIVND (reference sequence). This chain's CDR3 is CASSITGGEKLFF. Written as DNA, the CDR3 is TGTGCCAGTAGTATAACAGGGGGTGAAAAACTGTTTTTT.

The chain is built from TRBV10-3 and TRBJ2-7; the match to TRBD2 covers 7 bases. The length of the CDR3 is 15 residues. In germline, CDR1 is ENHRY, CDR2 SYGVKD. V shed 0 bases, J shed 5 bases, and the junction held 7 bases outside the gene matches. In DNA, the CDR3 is TGTGCCATCAGTGAGTCGCTCAGCGGGGTCCACGAGCAGTACTTC. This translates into CAISESLSGVHEQYF.

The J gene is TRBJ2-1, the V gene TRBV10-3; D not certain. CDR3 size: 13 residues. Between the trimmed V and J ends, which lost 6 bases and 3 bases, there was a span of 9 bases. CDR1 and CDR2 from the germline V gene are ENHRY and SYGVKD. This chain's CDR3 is CAISALLYNEQFF. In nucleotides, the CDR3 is TGTGCCATCAGCGCGTTACTCTACAATGAGCAGTTCTTC.

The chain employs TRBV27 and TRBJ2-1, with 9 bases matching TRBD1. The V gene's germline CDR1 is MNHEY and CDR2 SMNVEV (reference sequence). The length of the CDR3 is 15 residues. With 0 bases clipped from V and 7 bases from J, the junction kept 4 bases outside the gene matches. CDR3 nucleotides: TGTGCCAGCAGTTTATCGACAGGGGGAGGTAATGAGCAGTTCTTC. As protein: CASSLSTGGGNEQFF.

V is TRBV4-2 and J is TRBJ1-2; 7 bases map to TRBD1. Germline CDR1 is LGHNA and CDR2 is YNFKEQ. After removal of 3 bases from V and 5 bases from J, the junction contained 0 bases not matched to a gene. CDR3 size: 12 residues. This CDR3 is CASSQGQYGYTF. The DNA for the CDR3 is TGTGCCAGCAGCCAGGGACAGTATGGCTACACCTTC.

The CDR3 reads CASSDRGTGELFF. DNA for the CDR3: TGTGCCAGCAGTGATAGGGGCACCGGGGAGCTGTTTTTT. This chain joins TRBV2 and TRBJ2-2; tentatively, D is TRBD1 (5 bases). With 3 bases removed from V and 4 bases from J, the gap between germline ends came to 6 bases. The CDR3 has 13 residues. Germline V CDR1 and CDR2: SNHLY, FYNNEI.

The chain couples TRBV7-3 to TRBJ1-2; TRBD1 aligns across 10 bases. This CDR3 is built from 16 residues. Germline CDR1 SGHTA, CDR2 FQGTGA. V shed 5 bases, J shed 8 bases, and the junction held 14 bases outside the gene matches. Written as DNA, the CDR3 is TGTGCCAGCAGCCTCCAAGGCGGGACAGGGGCCCGCGGCTACACCTTC. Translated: CASSLQGGTGARGYTF.

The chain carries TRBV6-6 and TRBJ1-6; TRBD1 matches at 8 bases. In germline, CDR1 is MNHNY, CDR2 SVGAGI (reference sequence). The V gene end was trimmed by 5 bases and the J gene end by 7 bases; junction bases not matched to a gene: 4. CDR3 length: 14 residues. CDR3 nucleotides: TGTGCCAGCAGTAGCAGGGGGCTAAATTCACCCCTCCACTTT. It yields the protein CASSSRGLNSPLHF.

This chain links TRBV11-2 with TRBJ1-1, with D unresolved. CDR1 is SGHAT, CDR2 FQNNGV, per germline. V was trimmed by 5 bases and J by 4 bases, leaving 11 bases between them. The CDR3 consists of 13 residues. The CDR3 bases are TGTGCCAGCAGCCCATCCGGGTCCACTGAAGCTTTCTTT. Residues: CASSPSGSTEAFF. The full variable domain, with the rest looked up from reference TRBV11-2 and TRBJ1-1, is EAGVAQSPRYKIIEKRQSVAFWCNPISGHATLYWYQQILGQGPKLLIQFQNNGVVDDSQLPKDRFSAERLKGVDSTLKIQPAKLEDSAVYLCASSPSGSTEAFFGQGTRLTVV.

CDR3 bases: TGTGCCAGCAGCCTAAACTATGGCTACACCTTC. Translated, it gives CASSLNYGYTF. This chain joins TRBV7-2 and TRBJ1-2; D is unresolved. CDR1 SGHTA and CDR2 FQGNSA come from the germline V gene. This CDR3 comprises 11 residues. V was clipped by 5 bases and J by 2 bases, with 3 bases between them.

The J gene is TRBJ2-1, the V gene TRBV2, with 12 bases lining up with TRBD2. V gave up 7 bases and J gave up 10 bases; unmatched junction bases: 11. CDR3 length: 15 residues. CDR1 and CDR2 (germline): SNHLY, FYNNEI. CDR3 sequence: CASTQRTSGAGEQFF. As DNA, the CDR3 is TGTGCCAGCACCCAGAGGACTAGCGGGGCCGGAGAGCAGTTCTTC. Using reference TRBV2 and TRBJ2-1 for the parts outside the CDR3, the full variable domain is EPEVTQTPSHQVTQMGQEVILRCVPISNHLYFYWYRQILGQKVEFLVSFYNNEISEKSEIFDDQFSVERPDGSNFTLKIRSTKLEDSAMYFCASTQRTSGAGEQFFGPGTRLTVL.

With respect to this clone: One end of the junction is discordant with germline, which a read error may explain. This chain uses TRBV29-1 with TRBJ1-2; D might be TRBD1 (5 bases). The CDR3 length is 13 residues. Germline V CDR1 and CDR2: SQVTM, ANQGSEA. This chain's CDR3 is CSVAGQLNYGHTF. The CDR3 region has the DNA TGCAGCGTTGCCGGACAACTTAACTATGGCCACACCTTC.

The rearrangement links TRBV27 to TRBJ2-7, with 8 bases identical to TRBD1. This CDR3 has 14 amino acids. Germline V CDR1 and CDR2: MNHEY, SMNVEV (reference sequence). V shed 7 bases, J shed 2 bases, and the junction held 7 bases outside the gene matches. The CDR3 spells CASIATGETYEQYF. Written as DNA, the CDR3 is TGTGCCAGCATCGCGACAGGGGAGACCTACGAGCAGTACTTC.

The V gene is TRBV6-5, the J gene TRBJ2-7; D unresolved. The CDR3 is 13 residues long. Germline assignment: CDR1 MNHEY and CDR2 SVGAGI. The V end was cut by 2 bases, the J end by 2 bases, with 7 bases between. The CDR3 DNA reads TGTGCCAGCAGTTACAACAGTCCCTACGAGCAGTACTTC. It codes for CASSYNSPYEQYF.